The sequence of this T cell receptor (beta chain) was determined in a study of immune cell composition in non-small cell lung cancer (dated by TCRdb to about 2017). Some background on the complete study: Histologic subtype was assigned using H&E plus p63, CK5, Napsin A and TTF-1 immunohistochemistry, mainly lung adenocarcinoma or squamous cell carcinoma. TCR-beta sequencing from Adaptive Biotechnologies was done on around 32 paired sets of NSCLC tumour and non-adjacent lung specimens and on around 24 tumour-only specimens. In supplementary cohort #1, which comprised more than 8 lung adenocarcinoma cases, paired tumour/lung TCR-beta sequencing was performed and TIL populations were generated so that tumour reactivity could be assessed. A handful of tumour specimens that had TCR-beta data belonged to rare histological subtypes and were left out of the subtype comparisons.

TCR-beta CDR3 regions were amplified from genomic DNA by a two-step multiplex PCR, with the second step adding Illumina-compatible adaptors. TCR-beta immunosequencing was performed on an Illumina platform as a commercial immunoSEQ service. The original methods were these. Repertoires were summarised by productive clonality and by Top 10 Clones, defined as the percentage of T-cell templates derived from the ten most frequent sequences. Productive clonality had a range of 0 to 1, where 1 means a monoclonal population. Tumour-associated clones, identified using log10 scatter plots, were defined as sequences that made up at least 0.1% of tumour T-cell templates and were not found in the matched non-adjacent lung. Analyses were done in GraphPad Prism7 and R, with Student's t-tests for two-group comparisons, ANOVA for stages, and linear regression for relationships. TCRdb stores this immuneACCESS table with in-frame sequences only. Part of the clones is absent; in the studies checked, under half of the shortfall reflects unresolved V genes, and no reason is known for the rest. The V and J calls and clone size come from that table; D and trimming were worked out from the DNA. This sample comprises 6,000 to 8,500 clones, about two thirds of them detected only once. The biggest ten clones account for approximately 12% of the sample.

Overall study outcomes, separate from this receptor: Tumour-associated clones >0.5% were found in nearly half of NSCLC cases, namely in around 33% of adenocarcinomas versus 75% of squamous carcinomas. In fewer than eleven adenocarcinoma cases, a strong correlation was found between maximal tumour-associated clone frequency and TIL tumour reactivity, whereas no such correlation was found between overall clonality and TIL tumour reactivity. The reactivity cohort contained only 10 or so cases, and the tumour-reactive clones were not shown to have sequences in common with the dominant in vivo tumour-associated clones. Smoking pack-years did not significantly correlate with tumour TCR-beta clonality.

The CDR3, from cysteine to phenylalanine, totals 14 residues. Solely the CDR3 DNA is kept, with 42 bases framed from the first base. From a lookup of the germline V gene, CDR1 and CDR2 are SNHLY and FYNNEI. At the junction V is shortened by 2 bases and J by 7 bases, with 11 bases in between. Normal lung samples were non-adjacent lung tissue taken as far from the tumour as possible, at least 3 cm away, from the same patient. Genomic DNA was extracted with the QIAamp DNA kit from frozen aliquots of unsorted single-cell suspensions. Tissues were received within 2 hours of resection and processed immediately into single-cell suspensions. Tissue was broken up mechanically, digested enzymatically with DNase I, collagenase I and hyaluronidase for 30 minutes at 37 degrees C, and then filtered and RBC-lysed. This clone occurred a few times. It lacks a known antigen. There are no base qualities to consult, and no much larger clone falls within one base.

This chain joins TRBV2 to TRBJ2-2, and TRBD1 may be the D gene, going by 5 matching bases. The sequenced material came from non-adjacent lung tissue. This clonotype was obtained from a human donor with non-small cell lung cancer. The CDR3 has the sequence CASSERGFNGELFF. The DNA sequence is given as TGTGCCAGCAGTGAAAGGGGATTTAACGGGGAGCTGTTTTTT.